This TCR beta chain was observed in a study of response to subunit inactivated influenza vaccine. TCRdb re-analysed the RT-PCR reads in MiXCR, keeping a single row per CDR3 protein. This table has fewer than 350,000 distinct CDR3 sequences, 21% appearing once. CDR1 and CDR2 from the germline V gene are SGHTA and FQGNSA. Trimming cost V 2 bases and J 2 bases, with 10 bases left between them. CDR3 length equals 15 residues. Study observations and caveats: The authors suggested that every seasonal influenza vaccination recruits few new T cells.

Remarks on this clonotype: Its cognate antigen is unknown.

Sequenced here: PBMCs from blood, sampled less than 22 months after vaccination. The source of this sequence is a man aged 45-69 years who received an inactivated influenza vaccine. This rearrangement joins TRBV7-2 to TRBJ1-5, with a weak D call TRBD1 (6 bases). CDR3 region: CASSLRGVGNQPQHF. Here the CDR3 DNA reads TGTGCCAGCAGCTTAAGGGGGGTGGGCAATCAGCCCCAGCATTTT.